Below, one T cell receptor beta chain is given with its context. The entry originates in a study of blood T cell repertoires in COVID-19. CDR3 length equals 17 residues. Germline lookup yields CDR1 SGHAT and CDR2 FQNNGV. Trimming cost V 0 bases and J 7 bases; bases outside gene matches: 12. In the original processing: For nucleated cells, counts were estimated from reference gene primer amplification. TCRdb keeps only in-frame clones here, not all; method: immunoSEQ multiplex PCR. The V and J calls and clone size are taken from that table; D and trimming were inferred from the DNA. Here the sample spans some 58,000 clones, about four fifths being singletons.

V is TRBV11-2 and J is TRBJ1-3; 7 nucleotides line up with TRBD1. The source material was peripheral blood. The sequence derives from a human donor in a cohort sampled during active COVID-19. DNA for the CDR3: TGTGCCAGCAGCTTAGATCGTGGACAGGCAAGGCGGAACACCATATATTTT. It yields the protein CASSLDRGQARRNTIYF.